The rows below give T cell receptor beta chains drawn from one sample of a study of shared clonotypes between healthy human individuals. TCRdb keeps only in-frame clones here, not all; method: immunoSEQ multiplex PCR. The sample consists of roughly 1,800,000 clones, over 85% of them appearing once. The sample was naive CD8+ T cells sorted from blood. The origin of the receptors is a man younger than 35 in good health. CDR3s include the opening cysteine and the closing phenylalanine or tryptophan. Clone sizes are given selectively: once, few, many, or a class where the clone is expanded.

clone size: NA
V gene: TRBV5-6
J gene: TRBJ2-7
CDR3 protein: CASSLGRVYEQYF

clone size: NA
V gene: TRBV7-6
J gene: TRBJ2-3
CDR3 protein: CASSLGPDFSTDTQYF

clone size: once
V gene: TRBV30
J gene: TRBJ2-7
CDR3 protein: CAWSVPYEQYF

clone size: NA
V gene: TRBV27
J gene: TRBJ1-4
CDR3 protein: CASRDFDEKLFF

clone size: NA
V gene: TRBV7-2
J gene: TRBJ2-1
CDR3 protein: CASSSRERYNEQFF

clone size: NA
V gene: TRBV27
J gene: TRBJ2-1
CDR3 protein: CASSWGGNEQFF

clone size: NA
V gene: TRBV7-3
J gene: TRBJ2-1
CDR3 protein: CASSATSSPPYNEQFF

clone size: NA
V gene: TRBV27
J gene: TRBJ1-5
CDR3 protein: CASSPRWGVLQPQHF

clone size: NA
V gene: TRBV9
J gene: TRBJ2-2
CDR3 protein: CASSVAVGPGGELFF

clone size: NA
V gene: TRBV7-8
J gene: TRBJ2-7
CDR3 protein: CASSLVPGQLTEQYF

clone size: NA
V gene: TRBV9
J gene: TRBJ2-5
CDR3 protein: CASSVGWAGVEETQYF

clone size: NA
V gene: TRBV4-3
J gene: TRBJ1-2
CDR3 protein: CASSQGWQEPSNYGYTF

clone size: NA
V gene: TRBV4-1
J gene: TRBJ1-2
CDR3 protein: CASSQAPTGILYGYTF

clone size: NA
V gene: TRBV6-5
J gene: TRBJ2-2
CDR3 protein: CASSSAGDTGELFF

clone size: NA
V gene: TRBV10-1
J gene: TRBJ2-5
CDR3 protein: CASSSPPGQGMEETQYF

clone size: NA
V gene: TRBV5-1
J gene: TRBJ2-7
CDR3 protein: CASSLEGEYYEQYF

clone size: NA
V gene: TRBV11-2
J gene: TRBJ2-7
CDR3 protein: CASSLDLAGLGEQYF

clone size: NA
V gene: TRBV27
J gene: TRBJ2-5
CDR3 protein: CASSLRDARETQYF

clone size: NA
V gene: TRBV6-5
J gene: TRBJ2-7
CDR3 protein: CASRELAGEDDEQYF

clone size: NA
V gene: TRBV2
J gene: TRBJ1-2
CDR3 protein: CASSEALASNYGYTF

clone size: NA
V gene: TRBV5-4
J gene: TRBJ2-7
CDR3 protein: CASGEGATRKYF

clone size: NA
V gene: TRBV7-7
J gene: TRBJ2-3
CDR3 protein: CASSSGRGDTQYF

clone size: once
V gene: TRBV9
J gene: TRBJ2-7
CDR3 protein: CASSPQGARNEQYF

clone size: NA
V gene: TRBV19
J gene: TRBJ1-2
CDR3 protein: CASSISGTHRGNTF

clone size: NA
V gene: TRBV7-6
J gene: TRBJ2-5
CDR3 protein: CASSPGTFGETQYF

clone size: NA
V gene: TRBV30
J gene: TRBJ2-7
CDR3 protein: CAWSLLARSSYEQYF

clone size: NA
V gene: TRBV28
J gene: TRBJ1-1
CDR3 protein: CASSLSQGDGNTEAFF

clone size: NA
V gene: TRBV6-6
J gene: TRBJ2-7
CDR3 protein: CASSSPGGSYEQYF

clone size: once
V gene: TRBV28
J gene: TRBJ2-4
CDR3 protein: CASSFRIADIQYF

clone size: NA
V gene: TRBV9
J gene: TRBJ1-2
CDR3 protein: CASSPGAYQYTF

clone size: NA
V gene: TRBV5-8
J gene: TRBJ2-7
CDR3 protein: CASSPGHTYEQYF

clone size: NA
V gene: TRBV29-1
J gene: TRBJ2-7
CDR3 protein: CSVEEAGTGGSYEQYF

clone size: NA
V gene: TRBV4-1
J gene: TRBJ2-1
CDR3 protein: CASSLYSGSYNEQFF

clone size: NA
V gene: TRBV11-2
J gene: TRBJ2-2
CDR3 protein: CASSFLYAGELFF